The TCR beta chain under discussion was sequenced for a study of blood T cells in healthy people across ages. Study-wide findings and caveats: Expanded clonotype shifts may have been confounded, as the donors had an unknown CMV status.

The CDR3 has 17 amino acids. Next came a second PCR, run for about 7 to 11 cycles, which used a sample-barcoded 5' primer along with a J-beta primer mix. TCRdb passed the 5' RACE reads through MiXCR, listing each CDR3 protein once. The profile shows approximately 800,000 distinct CDR3 sequences, around a quarter of them singletons. Samples each yielded at least 6 micrograms of total RNA. About this clonotype: Its specificity is not known. The junction does not match germline at one end; this may be a read error.

These data were also reused for a study on T cells of mothers and their children.

The chain links TRBV12-3 or TRBV12-4 to TRBJ2-6, with TRBD1 matching 11 bases. This clonotype was sampled from a boy between 10 and 17 years old in good health. Source material: blood. The CDR3 DNA is TGTGCCAGCAGCCGGGACAGGGGGAGCTCTGAGGCCAACGTCCTGACTTTC. Translated: CASSRDRGSSEANVLTF.